In its sample, the clone carrying this T cell receptor beta chain was seen a few times. Germline-derived CDR1 and CDR2 are MGHRA and YSYEKL. Unmatched junction bases numbered 7, after V lost 4 bases and J lost 0 bases. The CDR3 consists of 18 residues. Here immunoSEQ multiplex PCR was the method, and the copy in TCRdb shows in-frame clones only, minus some. The table records roughly 440,000 clones, 88% of them present only once. The data derive from a study of blood T cell repertoires in COVID-19. Study-wide context: Collection of acute and convalescent COVID-19 samples took place in the United States, Italy and Spain.

Patients in Seattle were enrolled during active infection, then followed longitudinally. The source of this sequence is a woman in her forties or fifties with COVID-19, enrolled during active disease. This chain uses TRBV4-1 with TRBJ1-3; 12 nucleotides match TRBD1. Sequencing was carried out using peripheral blood. This CDR3 reads CASSRTGTGGRSGNTIYF. As DNA, the CDR3 is TGCGCCAGCAGCCGAACCGGGACAGGGGGCCGCTCTGGAAACACCATATATTTT.